This T cell receptor (beta chain) was sequenced for a study of cytomegalovirus exposure and HLA in healthy donors. General study findings and limits: Despite most TCR sequences being rare, some public TCRs occurred in many donors.

A note on this clone: Antigen specificity is unknown.

Looked up from germline, CDR1 is SEHNR and CDR2 is FQNEAQ (reference sequence). This CDR3 is 15 amino acids long. Trimming removed 2 bases at V and 6 bases at J, with 16 bases between. PCR primers comprised 60 Vbeta and 13 Jbeta primers. Here immunoSEQ multiplex PCR was the method, and the copy in TCRdb shows in-frame clones only, minus some. The sample has 90,000 or so clones; almost 80% are singletons. Material: PBMCs. The source is a female donor in good health and CMV-seronegative. The rearrangement links TRBV7-9 to TRBJ1-1; D is unresolved. In DNA, the CDR3 is TGTGCCAGCAGCTTATTGGGATCCCGCGGGGCTGAAGCTTTCTTT. Translating it yields CASSLLGSRGAEAFF.